This TCR beta chain stems from a study of post-analysis software for immune sequencing data. Overall study findings and caveats: F measure grouped same-batch samples tightly together.

TCR beta cDNA libraries included unique molecular identifiers. From the PCR reads, TCRdb called clonotypes with MiXCR, one entry per CDR3 protein. This sample has roughly 400,000 distinct CDR3 sequences, with 30% to 40% found just once. The table lists this clonotype with a few counts. Its antigen is not known. The sequencing sample was made of blood. The TCR comes from a girl aged 2-10 years with multiple sclerosis.

The DNA for the CDR3 is TGTGCCAGTGAACTACAGAGTGAAGCTTTCTTT. This encodes CASELQSEAFF. The chain has TRBV7-9 and TRBJ1-1; the D is unclear. The CDR3 consists of 11 residues. The V end was cut by 9 bases, the J end by 7 bases, with 12 bases between. In germline, CDR1 is SEHNR, CDR2 FQNEAQ (reference sequence). Full variable domain (remainder filled in from reference TRBV7-9 and TRBJ1-1): DTGVSQNPRHKITKRGQNVTFRCDPISEHNRLYWYRQTLGQGPEFLTYFQNEAQLEKSRLLSDRFSAERPKGSFSTLEIQRTEQGDSAMYLCASELQSEAFFGQGTRLTVV.